This section outlines one TCR beta chain sequence together with its context. The data derive from a study of blood T cell repertoires in COVID-19. At the level of the study: Some COVID-19 samples were acute and others convalescent; all came from the United States, Italy and Spain. The cDNA or gDNA used as material had been derived from T cells, B-cell-depleted T cells, or PBMCs.

Sequencing was performed with immunoSEQ multiplex PCR; in TCRdb, only in-frame clones are kept and a portion is missing. The repertoire consists of approximately 300,000 clones, with 90% occurring once and the leading ten covering approximately 7.5%. A Seattle source enrolled patients during active infection and followed them longitudinally. The sample was peripheral blood. The TCR comes from a woman in her 30s with COVID-19, enrolled during active disease.

DNA of the CDR3: TGTGCCAGCAGTTACTCGAGGACGGGAGGGAAAAACATTCAGTACTTC. This encodes CASSYSRTGGKNIQYF. The chain recombines TRBV6-5 with TRBJ2-4; TRBD2 aligns across 8 bases. There are 16 residues in the CDR3. V shed 0 bases and J 4 bases; nucleotides not matched to a gene: 5. Per germline, CDR1 MNHEY and CDR2 SVGAGI.